These 25 T cell receptor beta chains came from one sample sequenced in a study of T cells in Graves' hyperthyroidism and ophthalmopathy. TCR beta CDR3 regions were amplified from RNA. In the first-round RT-PCR of the TCR CDR3, the HTBI primer set was used. TCRdb reanalysed the multiplex PCR reads using MiXCR and keeps one entry per CDR3 protein. The table has about 560,000 distinct CDR3 sequences, roughly a sixth seen once. Sequencing was done on a sample of blood. The source of these receptors is a woman younger than 35 with Graves' hyperthyroidism.

This clonotype has only a few counts. The chain carries TRBV13 and TRBJ2-7; D tentatively fits TRBD1 or TRBD2 (5 bases each). This CDR3 spans 13 amino acids. V was cut by 6 bases and J by 1 base, with 10 bases left in between. Per germline, CDR1 PRHDT and CDR2 FYEKMQ (reference sequence). Here the CDR3 reads CASRGDASYEQYF. CDR3 DNA: TGTGCCAGCAGGGGGGACGCATCCTACGAGCAGTACTTC.

This clonotype was counted many times. This chain uses TRBV27 with TRBJ1-1; D possibly corresponds to TRBD1 (5 bases). Trimming took off 5 bases at V and 3 bases at J, with 19 bases between the two ends. This CDR3 contains 16 residues. Germline assignment: CDR1 MNHEY and CDR2 SMNVEV (reference sequence). CDR3 region: CASSPFQGASDTEAFF. The CDR3 DNA is TGTGCCAGCAGTCCCTTCCAGGGCGCATCGGACACTGAAGCTTTCTTT.

This clonotype was counted ten times or more. V and J are TRBV7-2 and TRBJ2-3; D unresolved. The germline V gene has CDR1 SGHTA and CDR2 FQGNSA. V shed 5 bases and J shed 2 bases, with 5 bases lying between them. This CDR3 is built from 12 residues. CDR3 protein: CASSHYTDTQYF. As DNA, the CDR3 is TGTGCCAGCAGCCATTACACAGATACGCAGTATTTT.

The chain carries TRBV20-1 and TRBJ1-6; 9 bases map to TRBD1. Germline loops: CDR1 DFQATT, CDR2 SNEGSKA (reference sequence). The CDR3 contains 13 residues. V gave up 3 bases and J gave up 8 bases; unmatched junction bases: 2. The DNA for the CDR3 is TGCAGTGCTAGCCGGGACAGGGATTCACCCCTCCACTTT. This translates into CSASRDRDSPLHF.

This clonotype was recorded many times. V usage is TRBV13 and J usage is TRBJ1-1, with 11 bases identical to TRBD1. This CDR3 is 14 amino acids long. V gave up 5 bases and J gave up 6 bases; unmatched junction bases: 5. Germline CDR1 is PRHDT and CDR2 is FYEKMQ (reference sequence). CDR3 sequence reads: CASSGPGQGAEAFF. CDR3 in DNA: TGTGCCAGCAGCGGTCCGGGACAGGGGGCTGAAGCTTTCTTT.

This clonotype showed up many times. The rearrangement links TRBV24-1 to TRBJ2-7; 10 positions match TRBD1. The CDR3 sequence is 15 residues long. CDR1 and CDR2 (germline): KGHDR, SFDVKD. Germline trimming cut 4 bases from V and 4 bases from J; bases unmatched to any gene: 6. CDR3 DNA sequence: TGTGCCACCAGTGACCCTGGGACAGGGGAGTACGAGCAGTACTTC. Translation gives CATSDPGTGEYEQYF.

The chain joins TRBV7-9 to TRBJ1-2; D is undetermined. The V end lost 2 bases, the J end lost 5 bases, and 15 bases lay between the germline ends. The CDR3 covers 15 residues. Germline CDR1 is SEHNR and CDR2 is FQNEAQ (reference sequence). CDR3 bases: TGTGCCAGCAGCTTATTCGCAGAAGATACATATGGCTACACCTTC. Translating it yields CASSLFAEDTYGYTF.

This rearrangement joins TRBV5-1 to TRBJ1-3, with 10 bases fitting TRBD1. Losses at the gene ends were 4 bases for V and 4 bases for J; bases not matched to a gene: 14. The germline V gene has CDR1 SGHRS and CDR2 YFSETQ. This CDR3 has 18 residues. The CDR3 loop is CASSLRGTGVKVGNTIYF. The CDR3, as DNA: TGCGCCAGCAGCCTCCGAGGGACAGGGGTGAAAGTCGGAAACACCATATATTTT. Variable domain in full (rest from reference TRBV5-1 and TRBJ1-3): KAGVTQTPRYLIKTRGQQVTLSCSPISGHRSVSWYQQTPGQGLQFLFEYFSETQRNKGNFPGRFSGRQFSNSRSEMNVSTLELGDSALYLCASSLRGTGVKVGNTIYFGEGSWLTVV.

This clonotype was seen a handful of times. V and J are TRBV7-9 and TRBJ1-1, with 9 bases identical to TRBD1. The V and J ends lost 1 base and 12 bases, in that order; junction bases with no gene match: 18. Germline V gene data show CDR1 as SEHNR and CDR2 as FQNEAQ (reference sequence). The CDR3 loop spans 17 amino acids. The CDR3 DNA reads TGTGCCAGCAGCTTAGGAGGGACAGGGTACCTGGTGGGGTCGACTTTCTTT. Amino acids: CASSLGGTGYLVGSTFF.

This clonotype has just a few counts. CDR3 sequence (DNA): TGCGCCAGCAGCCGCGGACAGGGGGCGCGATATGGCTACACCTTC. Its protein is CASSRGQGARYGYTF. The V gene is TRBV5-1, the J gene TRBJ1-2; TRBD1 aligns across 11 bases. V lost 4 bases to trimming and J lost 5 bases; unmatched junction nucleotides: 7. CDR1 and CDR2 (germline): SGHRS, YFSETQ. The CDR3 length is 15 residues. Drawing the rest from reference TRBV5-1 and TRBJ1-2, the complete variable domain is KAGVTQTPRYLIKTRGQQVTLSCSPISGHRSVSWYQQTPGQGLQFLFEYFSETQRNKGNFPGRFSGRQFSNSRSEMNVSTLELGDSALYLCASSRGQGARYGYTFGSGTRLTVV.

This clonotype was counted many times. This chain links TRBV28 with TRBJ1-2; TRBD1 matches at 10 bases. V gave up 5 bases and J gave up 4 bases; unmatched junction bases: 13. Germline loops: CDR1 MDHEN, CDR2 SYDVKM. The CDR3 spans 17 residues. Written as DNA, the CDR3 is TGTGCCAGCAGTCCCGGACAGGGGGGACCTCTAAGCTATGGCTACACCTTC. Amino acids: CASSPGQGGPLSYGYTF.

This clonotype has only a few counts. The rearrangement joins TRBV4-1 to TRBJ1-1; D is ambiguous. Germline CDR1 MGHRA, CDR2 YSYEKL. Trimming stripped 2 bases from V and 3 bases from J, with 13 bases between. The CDR3 extends over 15 amino acids. CDR3 region: CASSQPGGGDTEAFF. CDR3 coding DNA: TGCGCCAGCAGCCAACCTGGCGGCGGGGACACTGAAGCTTTCTTT.

The sample holds many counts of this clonotype. V is TRBV6-1 and J is TRBJ2-1, with TRBD2 identical over 7 bases. The CDR3 covers 16 residues. V lost 3 bases, J lost 0 bases, and 5 bases stayed unmatched. CDR1 and CDR2 (germline): MNHNS, SASEGT. The CDR3 DNA reads as TGTGCCAGCAGTGACTCGCTAGCGGCCTCCTACAATGAGCAGTTCTTC. Amino acid sequence: CASSDSLAASYNEQFF.

The chain employs TRBV11-2 and TRBJ2-7; 7 bases fit TRBD2. The CDR3 is 15 amino acids. J gave up 3 bases and V 5 bases, and 10 bases lay outside the gene matches. The germline CDR1 and CDR2 sequences are SGHAT and FQNNGV. The CDR3 region is CASSQERGPSYEQYF. The CDR3 DNA is TGTGCCAGCAGCCAAGAGCGGGGCCCGAGCTACGAGCAGTACTTC.

The chain carries TRBV27 and TRBJ2-7, with D hard to call. Germline V lookup: CDR1 MNHEY, CDR2 SMNVEV (reference sequence). Trimming took 5 bases from V and 5 from J, leaving 13 bases between them. CDR3 length: 13 residues. CDR3 coding DNA: TGTGCCAGCAGTAGCCGGATGGGGAACGAGCAGTACTTC. Translation gives CASSSRMGNEQYF.

This clonotype was detected many times. The chain recombines TRBV2 with TRBJ1-1; D may be TRBD1 (5 bases). Looked up from germline, CDR1 is SNHLY and CDR2 is FYNNEI. V was cut by 7 bases and J by 7 bases, with 16 bases left in between. This CDR3 spans 13 amino acids. The CDR3 sequence is CASNRGGKREAFF. The CDR3 coding sequence is TGTGCCAGCAACCGGGGGGGAAAGCGTGAAGCTTTCTTT.

The chain has TRBV20-1 and TRBJ1-2; TRBD1 matches 7 bases. The trim removed 3 bases at V and 4 bases at J, leaving 8 bases unmatched. Germline-derived CDR1 and CDR2 are DFQATT and SNEGSKA (reference sequence). The CDR3 loop spans 14 amino acids. The CDR3 loop reads CSARNYRDSYGYTF. The CDR3, as DNA: TGCAGTGCTAGGAATTACCGGGACAGCTATGGCTACACCTTC.

This rearrangement joins TRBV6-2 or TRBV6-3 to TRBJ2-1; TRBD1 aligns across 9 bases. Losses at the gene ends were 8 bases for V and 7 bases for J; bases not matched to a gene: 9. There are 14 residues in the CDR3. Germline lookup yields CDR1 MNHEY and CDR2 SVGEGT. CDR3 DNA sequence: TGTGCCAGCCAAGGACAGGGGATTGGGAATGAGCAGTTCTTC. Translating it yields CASQGQGIGNEQFF.

This clonotype was counted a few times. The chain combines TRBV19 with TRBJ1-4; D is perhaps TRBD1 (5 bases). There are 18 residues in the CDR3. The V end was cut by 0 bases, the J end by 0 bases, with 14 bases between. Germline V gene data show CDR1 as LNHDA and CDR2 as SQIVND (reference sequence). The chain's CDR3 is CASSIDRWGLATNEKLFF. The CDR3 region has the DNA TGTGCCAGTAGTATAGATCGGTGGGGCCTTGCAACTAATGAAAAACTGTTTTTT.

This sequence joins TRBV20-1 and TRBJ2-2, with 8 bases fitting TRBD2. This CDR3 has 16 residues. Germline CDR1 DFQATT, CDR2 SNEGSKA (reference sequence). V trimming: 0 bases; J trimming: 5 bases; junction bases outside the gene matches: 8. The DNA for the CDR3 is TGCAGTGCTAGAGACCCCTCAGCGGGGGCTACCGGGGAGCTGTTTTTT. Translated, it gives CSARDPSAGATGELFF.

This clonotype occurred many times. This chain joins TRBV12-3 or TRBV12-4 and TRBJ1-2; D perhaps matches TRBD1 (6 bases). V was pared by 1 base and J by 8 bases, with 14 bases between. The CDR3 is made up of 14 amino acids. This chain's CDR3 is CASSLEGGAWGYTF. CDR3 DNA: TGTGCCAGCAGTTTAGAGGGGGGCGCGTGGGGCTACACCTTC.

This sequence joins TRBV20-1 and TRBJ1-5, with a tentative D call TRBD1 (5 bases). Germline lookup yields CDR1 DFQATT and CDR2 SNEGSKA (reference sequence). The CDR3 runs 13 residues. Trimming took 3 bases from V and 6 from J, leaving 12 bases between them. CDR3 bases: TGCAGTGCTAGTGGGGGGGGAAGTCAGCCCCAGCATTTT. Its protein is CSASGGGSQPQHF.

This clonotype was counted a few times. This rearrangement joins TRBV12-3 or TRBV12-4 to TRBJ2-1; TRBD2 matches at 9 bases. V trimming: 5 bases; J trimming: 3 bases; junction bases outside the gene matches: 5. The CDR3 extends over 15 amino acids. In DNA, the CDR3 is TGTGCCAGCAGTACAGCGGGAGGTGGCTACAATGAGCAGTTCTTC. Translating gives CASSTAGGGYNEQFF.

The chain carries TRBV6-2 or TRBV6-3 and TRBJ2-7; tentative D call: TRBD2 (7 bases). In germline, CDR1 is MNHEY, CDR2 SVGEGT. Trimming stripped 2 bases from V and 5 bases from J, with 22 bases between. The CDR3 is 17 amino acids. The CDR3 nucleotides are TGTGCCAGCAGTTACCTGAGAGGGGGGGCGAATGAGAACGAGCAGTACTTC. Encoded protein: CASSYLRGGANENEQYF.

There are many counts of this clonotype. This chain connects TRBV12-3 or TRBV12-4 to TRBJ2-1; D is perhaps TRBD1 (6 bases). V lost 5 bases to trimming and J lost 7 bases, with 12 bases between them. The CDR3 contains 13 residues. The CDR3 DNA reads as TGTGCCAGCAGTGCAGGGGCCGGGAATGAGCAGTTCTTC. Protein sequence: CASSAGAGNEQFF.